Below are 29 T cell receptor beta chains sequenced from a single sample in a study of blood T cell repertoires in COVID-19. Sequencing was performed with immunoSEQ multiplex PCR; in TCRdb, only in-frame clones are kept and a portion is missing. The top ten clones hold 4.5% to 6.5% of a sample with fewer than 350,000 clones, around 86% of them seen once. The sequencing sample was made of PBMCs or T cells enriched from blood (not recorded which). These receptors all come from a man aged 55 to 70 who had recovered from COVID-19.

This chain links TRBV12-3 or TRBV12-4 with TRBJ2-1; D might be TRBD2 (5 bases). The V end lost 6 bases, the J end lost 7 bases, and 10 bases lay between the germline ends. CDR3 length: 12 residues. In nucleotides, the CDR3 is TGTGCCAGCAGGTATAGCGCGAATGAGCAGTTCTTC. It is translated as CASRYSANEQFF.

The J gene is TRBJ2-1, the V gene TRBV9; TRBD1 agrees at 7 bases. Trimming removed 4 bases from V and 9 bases from J; junction bases left unmatched: 7. Germline assignment: CDR1 SGDLS and CDR2 YYNGEE. This CDR3 is 13 amino acids long. In DNA, the CDR3 is TGTGCCAGCAGCCTCATACAGGGGAGTGAGCAGTTCTTC. It encodes CASSLIQGSEQFF.

This chain uses TRBV5-1 with TRBJ1-1, with TRBD1 matching 9 bases. J lost 4 bases, V lost 4 bases, and 8 bases had no gene match. The CDR3 is 15 residues long. Germline values: CDR1 SGHRS, CDR2 YFSETQ. Written as DNA, the CDR3 is TGCGCCAGCAGCCAATTGACAGGGGGTGTCACTGAAGCTTTCTTT. Translated, it gives CASSQLTGGVTEAFF.

This clone was seen more than once but under ten times. CDR3 in amino acids: CASGGLRGEHF. CDR3 nucleotide sequence: TGTGCCAGCGGGGGACTCAGAGGGGAGCATTTT. The rearrangement links TRBV28 to TRBJ1-5, with D possibly TRBD1 on 5 matching bases. The germline V and J ends were trimmed by 8 bases and 14 bases, with 16 bases remaining between them. Germline V gene data show CDR1 as MDHEN and CDR2 as SYDVKM. CDR3 length equals 11 residues.

V and J are TRBV5-1 and TRBJ2-1; the match to TRBD2 covers 11 bases. CDR1 and CDR2 from the germline V gene are SGHRS and YFSETQ. V lost 4 bases to trimming and J lost 3 bases; unmatched junction nucleotides: 6. CDR3 length equals 16 residues. CDR3 amino acids: CASSVGLAEIYNEQFF. The CDR3 coding sequence is TGCGCCAGCAGCGTGGGACTAGCGGAGATCTACAATGAGCAGTTCTTC.

The rearrangement joins TRBV6-4 to TRBJ2-7, with 10 bases matching TRBD1. Germline loops: CDR1 MRHNA, CDR2 SNTAGT. V lost 6 bases, J lost 2 bases, and 16 bases stayed unmatched. The CDR3 is made up of 18 amino acids. Here the CDR3 DNA reads TGTGCCAGCAGCGACAGGGGGCGTATGACGGCCCGCCCCTACGAGCAGTACTTC. This translates into CASSDRGRMTARPYEQYF.

This chain joins TRBV18 and TRBJ2-5, with TRBD1 as a possible D gene (6 bases). This CDR3 has 15 residues. CDR1 is KGHSH, CDR2 LQKENI, per germline. The V and J ends lost 6 bases and 5 bases respectively, with 19 bases between them. CDR3 region: CASSVRPLTGETQYF. The CDR3 bases are TGTGCCAGCTCGGTGAGGCCTCTTACAGGGGAGACCCAGTACTTC.

The chain combines TRBV18 with TRBJ1-6, with a possible D match to TRBD1 (6 bases). The CDR3 contains 17 residues. Germline CDR1 reads KGHSH; CDR2 reads LQKENI. Trimming removed 1 base from V and 7 bases from J, with 17 bases in between. The CDR3 here is CASSPLDPTGLNSPLHF. The CDR3 DNA follows: TGTGCCAGCTCACCACTCGACCCCACAGGGTTGAATTCACCCCTCCACTTT.

The chain combines TRBV24-1 with TRBJ2-1, with TRBD1 matching over 10 bases. This CDR3 region has 16 residues. Per germline, CDR1 KGHDR and CDR2 SFDVKD. The ends lost 1 base at V and 5 bases at J; junction bases unmatched: 4. CDR3 in amino acids: CATSDFGTGVHNEQFF. For the CDR3, the DNA is TGTGCCACCAGTGATTTTGGGACAGGGGTCCACAATGAGCAGTTCTTC.

In this sample, this clone turned up once. Different DNA sequences within this sample yield the same CDR3. The chain is built from TRBV5-1 and TRBJ2-2; TRBD1 matches at 7 bases. Germline V gives CDR1 SGHRS, CDR2 YFSETQ. The J segment lost 6 bases and the V segment lost 4 bases, leaving 3 bases of the junction unmatched. There are 13 residues in the CDR3. The CDR3 is CASSLGQAGELFF. The CDR3 DNA is TGCGCCAGCAGCCTAGGACAGGCCGGGGAGCTGTTTTTT.

The J gene is TRBJ1-4, the V gene TRBV9; D is perhaps TRBD1 (6 bases). The CDR3 is 15 residues long. The germline CDR1 and CDR2 sequences are SGDLS and YYNGEE. Trimming took off 1 base at V and 7 bases at J, with 14 bases between the two ends. The CDR3 bases are TGTGCCAGCAGCGTATGGAAGGGCAGGGGTGAAAAACTGTTTTTT. Encoded protein: CASSVWKGRGEKLFF.

The J gene is TRBJ1-1, the V gene TRBV7-3; TRBD1 aligns across 9 bases. J gave up 0 bases and V 6 bases, and 5 bases lay outside the gene matches. The germline V gene has CDR1 SGHTA and CDR2 FQGTGA. The CDR3 loop spans 15 amino acids. The CDR3 region has the DNA TGTGCCAGCAGTTTTACAGGGGGCATGAACACTGAAGCTTTCTTT. Translation gives CASSFTGGMNTEAFF.

This rearrangement joins TRBV19 to TRBJ2-5, with 14 positions matching TRBD2. V was clipped by 6 bases and J by 4 bases; unmatched bases: 10. Germline lookup yields CDR1 LNHDA and CDR2 SQIVND (reference sequence). CDR3 length: 17 residues. CDR3 in DNA: TGTGCCAGTAGCCTAGGGACTAGCGGGAGCTCTTCAGAGACCCAGTACTTC. Protein: CASSLGTSGSSSETQYF.

The chain recombines TRBV13 with TRBJ1-1; D gene uncertain. V gave up 0 bases and J gave up 1 base, with 6 bases separating them. The V gene's germline CDR1 is PRHDT and CDR2 FYEKMQ (reference sequence). The length of the CDR3 is 14 residues. CDR3 in amino acids: CASSLGPRNTEAFF. Written as DNA, the CDR3 is TGTGCCAGCAGCTTAGGCCCCCGGAACACTGAAGCTTTCTTT.

The chain recombines TRBV27 with TRBJ2-3, with 9 bases aligning to TRBD2. Trimming at V came to 8 bases and at J to 2 bases, leaving 5 bases not matched to a gene. This CDR3 spans 14 amino acids. The V gene's germline CDR1 is MNHEY and CDR2 SMNVEV (reference sequence). The DNA of the CDR3 is TGTGCCAGCGCCCTAGCGGGAACCACAGATACGCAGTATTTT. It yields the protein CASALAGTTDTQYF.

The rearrangement uses TRBV29-1 and TRBJ1-6; D may be TRBD1 (6 bases). CDR3 length: 13 amino acids. Trimming removed 5 bases from V and 6 bases from J, with 11 bases in between. Germline values: CDR1 SQVTM, CDR2 ANQGSEA. The CDR3 coding sequence is TGCAGCGTTAGCCGGGACACTAATTCACCCCTCCACTTT. Protein sequence: CSVSRDTNSPLHF.

The chain has TRBV12-3 or TRBV12-4 and TRBJ2-5; no reliable D call. V lost 3 bases and J 8 bases, leaving 13 bases between the germline ends. This CDR3 has 13 residues. The CDR3 reads CASSFQVLQTQYF. The DNA for the CDR3 is TGTGCCAGCAGTTTCCAGGTCCTGCAAACCCAGTACTTC.

This clone has only one observation. The gene calls are TRBV19 and TRBJ1-5; unclear D gene. CDR1 and CDR2 (germline): LNHDA, SQIVND (reference sequence). With 5 bases removed from V and 4 bases from J, the gap between germline ends came to 18 bases. CDR3 length equals 16 residues. The CDR3, as DNA: TGTGCCAGTAGTCACCCACGGGATCATAGTAATCAGCCCCAGCATTTT. Translation: CASSHPRDHSNQPQHF.

The rearrangement links TRBV11-2 to TRBJ2-1; D is ambiguous. The CDR3 spans 16 residues. CDR1 is SGHAT and CDR2 is FQNNGV in the germline V gene. The ends were cut back, 2 bases at V and 0 bases at J, with 11 bases in the middle. The CDR3 loop is CASSLSLRYSYNEQFF. The CDR3 coding sequence is TGTGCCAGCAGCTTAAGCCTCCGTTACTCCTACAATGAGCAGTTCTTC.

The rearrangement joins TRBV4-3 to TRBJ2-7, with 7 bases fitting TRBD2. CDR1 is LGHNA, CDR2 YSLEER, per germline. The CDR3 is 15 amino acids. With V trimmed by 3 bases and J by 6 bases, 11 bases remained unmatched. CDR3 residues: CASSQLVSGAPEQYF. The DNA of the CDR3 is TGCGCCAGCAGCCAGCTTGTGAGCGGGGCCCCCGAGCAGTACTTC.

The J gene is TRBJ1-1, the V gene TRBV5-1; a possible D gene is TRBD1 (6 bases). V was cut by 0 bases and J by 8 bases, with 17 bases left in between. CDR1 SGHRS and CDR2 YFSETQ come from the germline V gene. The CDR3 is 15 residues long. As DNA, the CDR3 is TGCGCCAGCAGCTTGGCGGCAGGGGTTATTGGCGAAGCTTTCTTT. Amino acids: CASSLAAGVIGEAFF. Filled out from reference TRBV5-1 and TRBJ1-1, the complete variable domain reads KAGVTQTPRYLIKTRGQQVTLSCSPISGHRSVSWYQQTPGQGLQFLFEYFSETQRNKGNFPGRFSGRQFSNSRSEMNVSTLELGDSALYLCASSLAAGVIGEAFFGQGTRLTVV.

The V and J genes are TRBV7-2 and TRBJ1-5, with D maybe TRBD1 (5 bases). This CDR3 comprises 15 residues. Germline assignment: CDR1 SGHTA and CDR2 FQGNSA. The V gene lost 5 bases and the J gene lost 7 bases, with 18 bases spanning the gap. The CDR3 DNA is TGTGCCAGCAGCCCGAACGCCGCCGGGGGGCAGCCCCAGCATTTT. Amino acids: CASSPNAAGGQPQHF.

This chain links TRBV6-5 with TRBJ1-5; 10 nucleotides agree with TRBD1. V was clipped by 5 bases and J by 5 bases; unmatched bases: 6. Germline CDR1 reads MNHEY; CDR2 reads SVGAGI. This CDR3 spans 15 amino acids. The CDR3 loop is CASSQTGGEYQPQHF. CDR3 nucleotide sequence: TGTGCCAGCAGTCAGACAGGGGGCGAGTATCAGCCCCAGCATTTT.

The chain employs TRBV28 and TRBJ1-2; no definite D call. This CDR3 region has 14 residues. Trimming cost V 3 bases and J 4 bases, with 12 bases left between them. Germline assignment: CDR1 MDHEN and CDR2 SYDVKM. The CDR3 sequence: CASSFSGTFYGYTF. DNA for the CDR3: TGTGCCAGCAGTTTTTCGGGAACTTTCTATGGCTACACCTTC.

This clone occurred once. Other DNA variants within this sample encode the same CDR3. The V gene is TRBV18, the J gene TRBJ1-1, with 7 positions matching TRBD1. Germline values: CDR1 KGHSH, CDR2 LQKENI. The CDR3 length is 14 residues. The V segment lost 3 bases and the J segment 1 base; nucleotides outside the gene matches: 2. CDR3 sequence reads: CASSPGQQNTEAFF. In DNA form, the CDR3 reads TGTGCCAGCTCACCGGGACAGCAGAACACTGAAGCTTTCTTT.

The CDR3 loop reads CASSPQQLDWIGNEQFF. CDR3 in DNA: TGTGCCAGTAGTCCACAGCAGTTGGATTGGATTGGAAATGAGCAGTTCTTC. This chain links TRBV19 with TRBJ2-1; unclear D gene. V was clipped by 5 bases and J by 7 bases, with 24 bases between them. The CDR3 consists of 17 residues. CDR1 and CDR2 (germline): LNHDA, SQIVND (reference sequence).

J is TRBJ2-1 and V is TRBV5-4, with 8 bases identical to TRBD2. J was trimmed by 8 bases and V by 3 bases; bases with no gene match: 10. The germline V gene has CDR1 SGHNT and CDR2 YYREEE (reference sequence). The length of the CDR3 is 15 residues. The CDR3 DNA follows: TGTGCCAGCAGCTCCCAAGCGGGAGAATTTGATGAGCAGTTCTTC. This sequence encodes CASSSQAGEFDEQFF.

The rearrangement uses TRBV12-3 or TRBV12-4 and TRBJ1-1; D gene uncertain. The CDR3 is 12 residues long. With 1 base removed from V and 6 bases from J, the gap between germline ends came to 6 bases. For the CDR3, the DNA is TGTGCCAGCAGTTTAGGGGCCGCTGAAGCTTTCTTT. Translating gives CASSLGAAEAFF.

Note on this clone: Additional DNA sequences in this sample encode the identical CDR3. V gene TRBV19 combines with J gene TRBJ2-5; 11 positions match TRBD1. The CDR3 sequence is 14 residues long. The germline CDR1 and CDR2 sequences are LNHDA and SQIVND (reference sequence). J was trimmed by 4 bases and V by 9 bases; bases with no gene match: 7. Here the CDR3 reads CASSRTGGLETQYF. CDR3 DNA sequence: TGTGCCAGCAGTCGGACAGGGGGCTTAGAGACCCAGTACTTC.